This T cell receptor (beta chain) was captured in a study of vaccination and CD4 T cells after COVID-19. The wider study: The convalescent population consisted of six males and four females, two of whom were of Hispanic ethnicity. At a median approximately 76 days (range 14 to 241) after dose two, post-vaccine samples were obtained. SARS-CoV-2, HCoV-NL63, HCoV-OC43 and HCoV-229E supplied the overlapping spike peptides used to stimulate cells.

This clonotype was seen only a few times. Its specificity is not known. Sample treatment: roughly nine-day PBMC culture with coronavirus spike peptide pools or control peptides (ViraFEST assay). The unexposed donor's CD4+ T cells were collected before the COVID-19 pandemic (2011-2018). IL-2 (around 10 IU/ml) and peptide pools (about 9 ug/ml) were added to cultures of 1.5 million to 2 million PBMCs per well. With the Oncomine TCR Beta short-read assay, DNA from cultured CD4+ T cells was sequenced. TCRdb ran MiXCR on the PCR reads and lists one entry per CDR3 protein. This sample has over 6,500 distinct CDR3 sequences, with about 38% found just once. Germline lookup yields CDR1 MNHNS and CDR2 SASEGT. CDR3 size: 14 residues. V lost 7 bases and J lost 6, with 18 bases in between.

The receptor comes from a human donor in good health. Sequencing was performed on CD4+ T cells from blood, cultured in vitro. The gene calls are TRBV6-1 and TRBJ1-2, with D hard to call. CDR3 region: CASTSFPGVDGYTF. In nucleotides, the CDR3 is TGTGCCAGCACCTCGTTTCCGGGTGTAGATGGCTACACCTTC.